This T cell receptor (beta chain) was identified in a study of T-cell memory formation after mild COVID-19. Via MiXCR, TCRdb re-called the 5' RACE reads, giving one row per CDR3 protein. In the table there are under 300,000 distinct CDR3 sequences, roughly 8% of which are singletons. This clonotype was counted a few times. Its antigen is unidentified. Findings and limits, study-wide: CM and EM subsets held most contracting CD4+ clones; EMRA held CD8+ ones.

V was clipped by 2 bases and J by 7 bases, with 11 bases between them. This CDR3 comprises 13 residues. The sample comprised PBMCs or a T cell subset sorted from them (not recorded which). The origin of this receptor is a man aged 18 to 35 who had mild COVID-19 (a few samples of this study predate the infection). Cell type and time point are not known. The chain joins TRBV12-3 or TRBV12-4 to TRBJ1-2; unclear D gene. The CDR3 DNA reads TGTGCCAGCAGTTTACGTCTGGAGGGTGGCTACACCTTC. Protein sequence: CASSLRLEGGYTF.